Below, 28 T cell receptor beta chains from the same sample are listed, as sequenced in a study of CD8+ T cells in alopecia areata. RNA extraction was followed by reverse transcription into cDNA, which acted as the sequencing template. Only in-frame clones appear in the TCRdb table, and some are missing; sequencing was by immunoSEQ multiplex PCR. The profile shows under 250,000 clones, approximately 65% of them singletons. This sample's treatment: oral pan-JAK inhibitor, 5-10 mg twice daily. The material sequenced was CD4+ T cells sorted from blood, taken around week 46, from a patient treated with tofacitinib. These receptors were collected from a human donor with alopecia areata.

The chain carries TRBV7-9 and TRBJ1-4, with D hard to call. The germline CDR1 and CDR2 sequences are SEHNR and FQNEAQ (reference sequence). CDR3 length: 15 amino acids. Trimming stripped 5 bases from V and 7 bases from J, with 17 bases between. The CDR3 reads CASSPKPDLGEKLFF. The DNA for the CDR3 is TGTGCCAGCAGCCCAAAACCCGACCTTGGTGAAAAACTGTTTTTT. Filled out from reference TRBV7-9 and TRBJ1-4, the complete variable domain reads DTGVSQNPRHKITKRGQNVTFRCDPISEHNRLYWYRQTLGQGPEFLTYFQNEAQLEKSRLLSDRFSAERPKGSFSTLEIQRTEQGDSAMYLCASSPKPDLGEKLFFGSGTQLSVL.

This chain links TRBV2 with TRBJ1-5, with D possibly being TRBD1 (6 bases). Trimming took 5 bases from V and 3 from J, leaving 14 bases between them. The CDR3 is made up of 15 amino acids. Germline-derived CDR1 and CDR2 are SNHLY and FYNNEI. The CDR3 here is CASSPTRQDNQPQHF. CDR3 in DNA: TGTGCCAGCAGTCCCACTCGACAGGACAATCAGCCCCAGCATTTT.

The rearrangement uses TRBV29-1 and TRBJ1-4; D is uncertain. CDR1 is SQVTM, CDR2 ANQGSEA, per germline. The ends were cut back, 6 bases at V and 10 bases at J, with 12 bases in the middle. The CDR3 totals 11 residues. CDR3 amino acids: CSVTWEGKLFF. The CDR3 coding sequence is TGCAGCGTGACCTGGGAGGGAAAACTGTTTTTT.

The rearrangement joins TRBV29-1 to TRBJ2-1; D may match TRBD1 or TRBD2 (6 bases each). The CDR3 loop spans 12 amino acids. V lost 6 bases, J lost 8 bases, and 14 bases lay in between. Germline V lookup: CDR1 SQVTM, CDR2 ANQGSEA. CDR3 nucleotides: TGCAGCGTCTCGGGGGCTTGGGATGAGCAGTTCTTC. It translates to CSVSGAWDEQFF.

This clone has just one count. Here the CDR3 DNA reads TGTGCCAGCAGCTTAGGTTTTGGCTTCTCAAACACTGAAGCTTTCTTT. It yields the protein CASSLGFGFSNTEAFF. The chain carries TRBV11-2 and TRBJ1-1; D unresolved. The CDR3 contains 16 residues. The germline V gene has CDR1 SGHAT and CDR2 FQNNGV. Trimming removed 1 base from V and 2 bases from J, with 14 bases in between.

V and J are TRBV30 and TRBJ2-3, with 12 bases lining up with TRBD2. CDR1 is GTSNPN and CDR2 is SVGIG in the germline V gene (reference sequence). There are 14 residues in the CDR3. J lost 4 bases, V lost 5 bases, and 4 bases had no gene match. CDR3 loop: CAWASGGAADTQYF. The CDR3 DNA reads as TGTGCCTGGGCTAGCGGGGGGGCCGCAGATACGCAGTATTTT.

The chain uses TRBV6-1 and TRBJ2-6; D is undetermined. V lost 4 bases and J 1 base, leaving 5 bases between the germline ends. The CDR3 is 14 amino acids. Germline lookup yields CDR1 MNHNS and CDR2 SASEGT. The CDR3 reads CASSGVSGANVLTF. CDR3 nucleotides: TGTGCCAGCAGTGGGGTTTCTGGGGCCAACGTCCTGACTTTC.

The table lists this clone with a few counts. The J gene is TRBJ2-1, the V gene TRBV13, with TRBD2 matching 8 bases. The germline CDR1 and CDR2 sequences are PRHDT and FYEKMQ (reference sequence). The V gene end was trimmed by 2 bases and the J gene end by 4 bases; junction bases not matched to a gene: 1. The CDR3 runs to 14 residues. The CDR3 loop is CASSLSGGYNEQFF. CDR3 sequence (DNA): TGTGCCAGCAGCTTATCGGGGGGGTACAATGAGCAGTTCTTC.

Of note for this clone: Other DNA sequences in the same sample also yield this CDR3. This rearrangement joins TRBV29-1 to TRBJ2-1; 10 positions match TRBD1. The CDR3 extends over 14 amino acids. Per the germline V gene, CDR1 is SQVTM and CDR2 is ANQGSEA. Trimming took 5 bases from V and 1 from J; bases not matched to a gene: 2. This CDR3 is CSVLGQGSYNEQFF. The CDR3 DNA follows: TGCAGCGTTCTGGGACAGGGGTCCTACAATGAGCAGTTCTTC.

This clone was counted only a few times. The rearrangement links TRBV10-3 to TRBJ2-6, with D uncertain. Germline V CDR1 and CDR2: ENHRY, SYGVKD. Trimming cost V 6 bases and J 0 bases, with 6 bases left between them. The CDR3 consists of 14 residues. The CDR3 region has the DNA TGTGCCATCAGCTCGAGCTCTGGGGCCAACGTCCTGACTTTC. Encoded protein: CAISSSSGANVLTF.

A few counts support this clone. J is TRBJ1-1 and V is TRBV7-6, with a possible D match to TRBD1 (5 bases). Trimming shortened V by 1 base and J by 5 bases, and 11 bases separated the two germline ends. This CDR3 is 14 amino acids long. Per the germline V gene, CDR1 is SGHVS and CDR2 is FNYEAQ. The CDR3 nucleotides are TGTGCCAGCAGCTTAGGGGGGAGCGCGACTGAAGCTTTCTTT. Its translation: CASSLGGSATEAFF.

The J gene is TRBJ1-2, the V gene TRBV9; TRBD1 matches 7 bases. This CDR3 is built from 14 residues. The J segment lost 6 bases and the V segment lost 4 bases, leaving 9 bases of the junction unmatched. Germline assignment: CDR1 SGDLS and CDR2 YYNGEE. The CDR3 nucleotides are TGTGCCAGCAGCTCCGCGACAGGGCGAGATGGCTACACCTTC. Translated: CASSSATGRDGYTF.

V is TRBV19 and J is TRBJ2-2; the match to TRBD1 covers 8 bases. Germline CDR1 LNHDA, CDR2 SQIVND (reference sequence). The CDR3 has 16 amino acids. The V and J ends lost 6 bases and 0 bases, in that order; junction bases with no gene match: 6. CDR3 nucleotide sequence: TGTGCCAGTAGCCTCCGGGGACAGGCGAACACCGGGGAGCTGTTTTTT. Translating it yields CASSLRGQANTGELFF.

The chain couples TRBV19 to TRBJ2-3; D not certain. The CDR3 is 12 residues long. Germline CDR1 LNHDA, CDR2 SQIVND (reference sequence). The V gene lost 0 bases and the J gene lost 7 bases, with 5 bases spanning the gap. CDR3 sequence reads: CASSIDRYTQYF. The CDR3, as DNA: TGTGCCAGTAGTATAGATCGATATACGCAGTATTTT.

The rearrangement uses TRBV7-2 and TRBJ1-4; 7 bases map to TRBD1. V shed 5 bases and J 7 bases; nucleotides not matched to a gene: 10. Germline V gene sequence: CDR1 SGHTA, CDR2 FQGNSA. The length of the CDR3 is 15 residues. The DNA of the CDR3 is TGTGCCAGCAGCCTCGGACAGGATCGAAGTGAAAAACTGTTTTTT. Amino acids: CASSLGQDRSEKLFF.

This clone was detected only a few times. The genes are TRBV10-1 and TRBJ2-3; D unresolved. Trimming pared 4 bases from V and 7 bases from J, leaving 12 bases between. CDR1 WNHNN and CDR2 SYGVQD come from the germline V gene (reference sequence). The CDR3 is 13 amino acids. The CDR3 here is CASSGDEGNTQYF. The CDR3 bases are TGCGCCAGCAGTGGTGATGAAGGAAATACGCAGTATTTT.

This clone came up a few times. V usage is TRBV30 and J usage is TRBJ2-1; D gene uncertain. Germline values: CDR1 GTSNPN, CDR2 SVGIG (reference sequence). V shed 2 bases and J shed 10 bases, with 12 bases lying between them. The CDR3 is 12 residues long. The CDR3 sequence is CAWSRLTMEQFF. The DNA for the CDR3 is TGTGCCTGGAGTCGTCTCACAATGGAGCAGTTCTTC.

The V and J genes are TRBV27 and TRBJ1-4; D gene uncertain. V lost 6 bases and J 7 bases, leaving 15 bases between the germline ends. CDR1 is MNHEY, CDR2 SMNVEV, per germline (reference sequence). The CDR3 is made up of 14 amino acids. The CDR3 spells CASREPRGSEKLFF. The CDR3 DNA follows: TGTGCCAGCAGGGAACCCCGAGGGAGTGAAAAACTGTTTTTT. Full variable domain (remainder filled in from reference TRBV27 and TRBJ1-4): EAQVTQNPRYLITVTGKKLTVTCSQNMNHEYMSWYRQDPGLGLRQIYYSMNVEVTDKGDVPEGYKVSRKEKRNFPLILESPSPNQTSLYFCASREPRGSEKLFFGSGTQLSVL.

The V call is TRBV4-3, the J call TRBJ1-2, with D possibly matching TRBD1 (6 bases). The V and J ends lost 1 base and 2 bases respectively, with 11 bases between them. Per the germline V gene, CDR1 is LGHNA and CDR2 is YSLEER. CDR3 length equals 15 residues. CDR3 amino acids: CASSQASGQNYGYTF. Here the CDR3 DNA reads TGCGCCAGCAGCCAAGCCTCGGGACAAAACTATGGCTACACCTTC.

The chain carries TRBV30 and TRBJ1-1; 7 nucleotides agree with TRBD1. The length of the CDR3 is 14 residues. Germline CDR1 is GTSNPN and CDR2 is SVGIG (reference sequence). The V and J ends lost 7 bases and 1 base, in that order; junction bases with no gene match: 9. CDR3 amino acids: CASLGDRSNTEAFF. The CDR3 nucleotides are TGTGCCTCCCTAGGGGACAGATCGAACACTGAAGCTTTCTTT.

This clone occurred a few times. Other DNA sequences in this sample translate to the same CDR3. CDR3 sequence: CASSLVGYEQYF. CDR3 coding DNA: TGTGCCAGCAGCTTAGTGGGCTACGAGCAGTACTTC. The chain is built from TRBV7-2 and TRBJ2-7, with D hard to call. V shed 1 base and J shed 3 bases, with 4 bases lying between them. CDR1 is SGHTA and CDR2 is FQGNSA in the germline V gene. This CDR3 is 12 amino acids long.

The chain carries TRBV29-1 and TRBJ2-6; D gene uncertain. CDR1 is SQVTM, CDR2 ANQGSEA, per germline. The V end lost 6 bases, the J end lost 2 bases, and 14 bases lay between the germline ends. The CDR3 totals 15 residues. The CDR3 region is CSVTDGTTGANVLTF. The CDR3 bases are TGCAGCGTGACTGACGGAACGACTGGGGCCAACGTCCTGACTTTC.

This clone appeared once. The chain employs TRBV25-1 and TRBJ2-7; D unclear. V was clipped by 3 bases and J by 2 bases, with 5 bases between them. The CDR3 spans 12 residues. Germline V gives CDR1 MGHDK, CDR2 SYGVNS. CDR3 residues: CASSEAAYEQYF. CDR3 bases: TGTGCCAGCAGTGAGGCGGCCTACGAGCAGTACTTC.

CDR3 residues: CAWNLQTNTEAFF. CDR3 DNA: TGTGCCTGGAATCTACAGACGAACACTGAAGCTTTCTTT. The V gene is TRBV30, the J gene TRBJ1-1; D is unresolved. The CDR3 has 13 residues. V lost 4 bases to trimming and J lost 1 base, with 10 bases between them. Germline V gene data show CDR1 as GTSNPN and CDR2 as SVGIG (reference sequence).

The table lists this clone with a few counts. This chain joins TRBV5-6 and TRBJ2-7, with a tentative D call TRBD1 (6 bases). V gave up 4 bases and J gave up 2 bases, with 13 bases separating them. Germline CDR1 reads SGHDT; CDR2 reads YYEEEE. The CDR3 is 14 residues long. The CDR3 sequence is CASSPRTAPYEQYF. Written as DNA, the CDR3 is TGTGCCAGCAGCCCACGGACAGCTCCCTACGAGCAGTACTTC.

This chain uses TRBV30 with TRBJ2-6, with D unclear. Per germline, CDR1 GTSNPN and CDR2 SVGIG (reference sequence). Trimming pared 1 base from V and 2 bases from J, leaving 3 bases between. The CDR3 covers 13 residues. The CDR3 sequence is CAWSEAGANVLTF. CDR3 DNA: TGTGCCTGGAGTGAGGCTGGGGCCAACGTCCTGACTTTC.

This chain links TRBV6-5 with TRBJ2-1; no clear D gene. Germline V gene sequence: CDR1 MNHEY, CDR2 SVGAGI. Trimming removed 0 bases from V and 5 bases from J, with 5 bases in between. CDR3 length: 13 amino acids. The CDR3 nucleotides are TGTGCCAGCAGTTACTCTCCCCACAATGAGCAGTTCTTC. It translates to CASSYSPHNEQFF.

The chain employs TRBV29-1 and TRBJ1-4; D is unclear. Per the germline V gene, CDR1 is SQVTM and CDR2 is ANQGSEA. V lost 2 bases and J lost 7, with 11 bases in between. This CDR3 contains 13 residues. The CDR3 loop reads CSVEPEGGEKLFF. The DNA for the CDR3 is TGCAGCGTTGAACCGGAAGGTGGTGAAAAACTGTTTTTT.